The source of this T cell receptor beta chain is a study of T cells in Graves' hyperthyroidism and ophthalmopathy. Amplification targeted TCR beta CDR3 regions from RNA transcripts. With the HTBI primer set, the TCR CDR3 went through a first round of RT-PCR. One entry per CDR3 protein, called by TCRdb with MiXCR from the multiplex PCR reads. The sample lists some 510,000 distinct CDR3 sequences, roughly 20% seen once, with around 27% in the top ten. CDR1 and CDR2 (germline): MNHNS, SASEGT. The CDR3 contains 16 residues. V lost 4 bases, J lost 2 bases, and 6 bases stayed unmatched. This chain connects TRBV6-1 to TRBJ2-3, with 10 bases matching TRBD2. This receptor was taken from a man aged 18 to 35 with Graves' hyperthyroidism. What was sequenced was blood. The CDR3, as DNA: TGTGCCAGCAGTGTAGGACTAGCGGATTACACAGATACGCAGTATTTT. This codes for CASSVGLADYTDTQYF.